Each of the 26 T cell receptor beta chains below was sequenced from the same sample in a study of regulatory T cells in long-lasting Graves disease (dated by TCRdb to the early 2020s). This sample's time point label indicates: persistent/refractory GD, antithyroid drugs over 5 years with positive TRAb. For both TCR sequencing and RNA sequencing, RNA was extracted from PBMCs using TRIzol. Preparation of the library involved multiplex PCR. The instrument was an Illumina HiSeq 4000. CDR3 regions were amplified by Arm-PCR with iRepertoire HTBI primers to construct TCR beta libraries. Using fastp trimming at Q25 and MiXCR clonotype assembly, TCRdb reanalyzed the public sequencing data and kept in-frame beta chains. Rows merge per CDR3 protein into single entries with the most common DNA and genes. Here the sample has some 430,000 distinct CDR3 sequences; around a fifth occur a single time. The ten largest make up roughly 7% of the sample.

The material sequenced was peripheral blood mononuclear cells (PBMCs), taken when the disease was refractory, from a patient treated with antithyroid drugs. These receptors all stem from a female donor with Graves disease.

Of note for this clonotype: This sequence may be a read error, since a much larger clone differs from it by one base. The chain combines TRBV28 with TRBJ1-6, with D hard to call. CDR1 and CDR2 (germline): MDHEN, SYDVKM. The CDR3 is 14 residues long. CDR3 amino acids: CAGSLSYRNSPLHF. The CDR3 DNA sequence: TGTGCCGGCAGTTTATCGTACAGAAATTCACCCCTCCACTTT.

Many counts were recorded for this clonotype. This sequence joins TRBV19 and TRBJ2-7; D possibly corresponds to TRBD2 (6 bases). The germline gives CDR1 LNHDA, CDR2 SQIVND (reference sequence). The CDR3 sequence is 14 residues long. The V end was cut by 6 bases, the J end by 0 bases, with 12 bases between. CDR3 sequence: CASSRDSGSYEQYF. The DNA for the CDR3 is TGTGCCAGTAGCCGGGACTCAGGCTCCTACGAGCAGTACTTC.

This clonotype was seen at least ten times. The genes are TRBV2 and TRBJ1-1; possibly TRBD1 for D (6 bases). Trimming took 1 base from V and 3 from J, leaving 12 bases between them. Germline CDR1 is SNHLY and CDR2 is FYNNEI. The CDR3 runs to 15 residues. The CDR3 reads CASSEGQGLDTEAFF. The CDR3 nucleotides read TGTGCCAGCAGTGAAGGGCAGGGGCTTGACACTGAAGCTTTCTTT. The full variable domain, with the rest looked up from reference TRBV2 and TRBJ1-1, is EPEVTQTPSHQVTQMGQEVILRCVPISNHLYFYWYRQILGQKVEFLVSFYNNEISEKSEIFDDQFSVERPDGSNFTLKIRSTKLEDSAMYFCASSEGQGLDTEAFFGQGTRLTVV.

The chain couples TRBV12-3 or TRBV12-4 to TRBJ1-6; D might be TRBD1 (5 bases). V lost 7 bases, J lost 5 bases, and 12 bases lay in between. This CDR3 is built from 14 residues. The CDR3 DNA is TGTGCCAGCACCAAGACAGCCGATAATTCACCCCTCCACTTT. Translating gives CASTKTADNSPLHF.

The chain couples TRBV19 to TRBJ1-5; tentative D call: TRBD1 (5 bases). Germline loops: CDR1 LNHDA, CDR2 SQIVND (reference sequence). The V and J ends lost 1 base and 1 base respectively, with 17 bases between them. The length of the CDR3 is 18 residues. The CDR3 nucleotides are TGTGCCAGTAGTATAGCTTTGATTGGAGGGGTGAGCAATCAGCCCCAGCATTTT. Translated: CASSIALIGGVSNQPQHF.

The rearrangement joins TRBV7-9 to TRBJ2-2; maybe TRBD1 (6 bases). The V end was cut by 4 bases, the J end by 0 bases, with 12 bases between. From germline, CDR1 is SEHNR and CDR2 FQNEAQ (reference sequence). The CDR3 covers 16 residues. The CDR3 loop is CASSSEYRANTGELFF. The CDR3 coding sequence is TGTGCCAGCAGCTCAGAATACAGGGCGAACACCGGGGAGCTGTTTTTT.

The V call is TRBV20-1, the J call TRBJ2-2; TRBD2 matches 7 bases. Germline assignment: CDR1 DFQATT and CDR2 SNEGSKA (reference sequence). V shed 2 bases, J shed 0 bases, and the junction held 3 bases outside the gene matches. The CDR3 totals 15 residues. CDR3 sequence reads: CSARNAGANTGELFF. CDR3 nucleotides: TGCAGTGCTAGAAACGCGGGGGCGAACACCGGGGAGCTGTTTTTT.

This clonotype was recorded once. This chain uses TRBV24-1 with TRBJ2-2, with D tentatively TRBD2 (5 bases). V shed 3 bases and J shed 5 bases, with 9 bases lying between them. The CDR3 totals 14 residues. Germline V lookup: CDR1 KGHDR, CDR2 SFDVKD. The DNA for the CDR3 is TGTGCCACCAGTGATGTCGGGGAAACCGGGGAGCTGTTTTTT. Its translation is CATSDVGETGELFF.

This sequence joins TRBV19 and TRBJ1-2; D perhaps matches TRBD1 (5 bases). The V gene lost 11 bases and the J gene lost 8 bases, with 15 bases spanning the gap. In germline, CDR1 is LNHDA, CDR2 SQIVND (reference sequence). The CDR3 has 11 amino acids. CDR3 sequence: CASNEGYGYTF. Written as DNA, the CDR3 is TGTGCCTCAAACGAGGGGTACGGCTACACCTTC.

This clonotype was seen only a few times. This chain connects TRBV3-1 to TRBJ1-6, with D uncertain. CDR1 is LGHDT, CDR2 YNNKEL, per germline (reference sequence). The CDR3 length is 14 residues. V was clipped by 0 bases and J by 12 bases, with 12 bases between them. In DNA, the CDR3 is TGTGCCAGCAGCCAAGAAAGTGCGATTGGACCCCTCCACTTT. Translation: CASSQESAIGPLHF.

This clonotype was seen a handful of times. The chain carries TRBV27 and TRBJ1-2; 7 positions agree with TRBD1. The CDR3 is 14 amino acids. J gave up 7 bases and V 5 bases, and 10 bases lay outside the gene matches. CDR1 MNHEY and CDR2 SMNVEV come from the germline V gene (reference sequence). CDR3 residues: CASSLLTGEGGYTF. The CDR3 region has the DNA TGTGCCAGCAGTCTCCTAACAGGGGAGGGTGGCTACACCTTC.

The rearrangement uses TRBV12-3 or TRBV12-4 and TRBJ2-1; 11 bases agree with TRBD1. V gave up 6 bases and J gave up 4 bases; unmatched junction bases: 14. The CDR3 is 18 amino acids. The chain's CDR3 is CASSPGAWTGGGYNEQFF. DNA of the CDR3: TGTGCCAGCAGCCCCGGCGCGTGGACAGGGGGCGGTTACAATGAGCAGTTCTTC.

This clonotype occurred many times. V usage is TRBV6-1 and J usage is TRBJ2-2; a weak D match, TRBD1 (6 bases). CDR3 length equals 13 residues. Germline CDR1 and CDR2: MNHNS and SASEGT. Here the CDR3 reads CGITGPNTGELFF. In nucleotides, the CDR3 is TGTGGTATTACAGGGCCGAACACCGGGGAGCTGTTTTTT.

In the case of this clonotype: This likely reflects a read error, since a far larger clone is one base away. The rearrangement joins TRBV27 to TRBJ1-6, with 9 bases fitting TRBD1. Germline V gene sequence: CDR1 MNHEY, CDR2 SMNVEV (reference sequence). The V and J ends lost 7 bases and 10 bases, in that order; junction bases with no gene match: 8. This CDR3 has 14 residues. As DNA, the CDR3 is TGTGCCAGCAACATGGGACAGGGAGGATCACCCCTCCACTTT. This gives the protein CASNMGQGGSPLHF.

The chain couples TRBV5-1 to TRBJ2-5; the match to TRBD1 covers 7 bases. V was clipped by 7 bases and J by 2 bases; unmatched bases: 8. The CDR3 extends over 14 amino acids. Germline V lookup: CDR1 SGHRS, CDR2 YFSETQ. CDR3 in DNA: TGCGCCAGCCGCGACGGGACAGCACAAGAGACCCAGTACTTC. It specifies CASRDGTAQETQYF.

The table lists this clonotype with a few counts. The genes are TRBV12-3 or TRBV12-4 and TRBJ1-5; perhaps TRBD1 as D (5 bases). The CDR3 runs 17 residues. V was trimmed by 6 bases and J by 1 base, leaving 19 bases between them. As DNA, the CDR3 is TGTGCCAGCAGCCGACTCCCCGGGGGTGTGAGCAATCAGCCCCAGCATTTT. Translating it yields CASSRLPGGVSNQPQHF.

A note on this clonotype: A single base is all that separates this from a far larger clone, so a read error is likely. The genes are TRBV6-5 and TRBJ2-7; no reliable D call. CDR3 size: 13 residues. Germline loops: CDR1 MNHEY, CDR2 SVGAGI. The chain's CDR3 is CASSYSIGYGQYF. CDR3 coding DNA: TGTGCCAGCAGTTACTCGATAGGCTACGGGCAGTACTTC.

A remark on this clonotype: A much larger clone differs by one base, so this may be a read error. CDR3: CACSGEGNTEAFF. Written as DNA, the CDR3 is TGTGCCTGCAGTGGGGAGGGGAACACTGAAGCTTTCTTT. This chain connects TRBV6-2 or TRBV6-3 to TRBJ1-1; D remains unclear. This CDR3 has 13 residues. CDR1 is MNHEY, CDR2 SVGEGT, per germline.

This clonotype was seen a handful of times. The rearrangement links TRBV5-8 to TRBJ1-5; weak D call: TRBD1 (5 bases). The CDR3 is 17 amino acids. Germline lookup yields CDR1 SGHTS and CDR2 YDEGEE. With 4 bases removed from V and 0 bases from J, the gap between germline ends came to 17 bases. CDR3 protein: CASSKTLDTYSNQPQHF. The CDR3 DNA sequence: TGTGCCAGCAGCAAAACCTTGGACACTTATAGCAATCAGCCCCAGCATTTT. The full variable domain, its missing parts supplied by reference TRBV5-8 and TRBJ1-5, is EAGVTQSPTHLIKTRGQQATLRCSPISGHTSVYWYQQALGLGLQFLLWYDEGEERNRGNFPPRFSGRQFPNYSSELNVNALELEDSALYLCASSKTLDTYSNQPQHFGDGTRLSIL.

This clonotype was detected many times. The chain combines TRBV28 with TRBJ2-5; TRBD1 aligns across 7 bases. The CDR3 loop spans 16 amino acids. Germline CDR1 reads MDHEN; CDR2 reads SYDVKM. J gave up 2 bases and V 4 bases, and 10 bases lay outside the gene matches. The CDR3, as DNA: TGTGCCAGCAGTTCCTTGGGCAGGGGGAAACAAGAGACCCAGTACTTC. Amino acid sequence: CASSSLGRGKQETQYF.

The genes are TRBV6-2 or TRBV6-3 and TRBJ2-1; D is uncertain. Germline V CDR1 and CDR2: MNHEY, SVGEGT. This CDR3 spans 13 amino acids. With 5 bases removed from V and 5 bases from J, the gap between germline ends came to 10 bases. The CDR3: CASSRVQDNEQFF. CDR3 nucleotide sequence: TGTGCCAGCAGTCGGGTCCAAGACAATGAGCAGTTCTTC.

This CDR3 is CASSPFRDSEQFF. CDR3 bases: TGTGCCAGCAGCCCGTTCCGGGATAGTGAGCAGTTCTTC. The chain has TRBV11-3 and TRBJ2-1; the D gene is possibly TRBD2 (5 bases). The germline gives CDR1 SGHNT, CDR2 YENEEA. This CDR3 spans 13 amino acids. The ends were cut back, 5 bases at V and 9 bases at J, with 14 bases in the middle.

The rearrangement uses TRBV4-1 and TRBJ2-6; the D gene is possibly TRBD2 (5 bases). In germline, CDR1 is MGHRA, CDR2 YSYEKL. This CDR3 has 17 amino acids. Trimming took off 2 bases at V and 2 bases at J, with 13 bases between the two ends. The DNA for the CDR3 is TGCGCCAGCAGCCAACCGAAGGGAGAACCTGGGGCCAACGTCCTGACTTTC. Protein product: CASSQPKGEPGANVLTF.

The DNA of the CDR3 is TGTGCCAGTAATCCGGGGTCACATGGCTACACCTTC. Amino acid sequence: CASNPGSHGYTF. V usage is TRBV19 and J usage is TRBJ1-2; D is uncertain. CDR1 and CDR2 (germline): LNHDA, SQIVND (reference sequence). Trimming cost V 7 bases and J 6 bases, with 12 bases left between them. The CDR3 extends over 12 amino acids.

This clonotype was observed at least ten times. The chain recombines TRBV28 with TRBJ2-7, with 12 nucleotides matching TRBD1. The CDR3 extends over 15 amino acids. J was trimmed by 4 bases and V by 7 bases; bases with no gene match: 8. Germline V CDR1 and CDR2: MDHEN, SYDVKM. CDR3 bases: TGTGCCAGCACCAATCCGGGACAGGGGGCTTACGAGCAGTACTTC. Its protein is CASTNPGQGAYEQYF. The complete variable domain, with remaining parts taken from reference TRBV28 and TRBJ2-7, reads DVKVTQSSRYLVKRTGEKVFLECVQDMDHENMFWYRQDPGLGLRLIYFSYDVKMKEKGDIPEGYSVSREKKERFSLILESASTNQTSMYLCASTNPGQGAYEQYFGPGTRLTVT.

The chain combines TRBV5-1 with TRBJ1-1; D is perhaps TRBD1 (5 bases). Germline CDR1 SGHRS, CDR2 YFSETQ. Trimming stripped 0 bases from V and 3 bases from J, with 12 bases between. This CDR3 comprises 15 residues. The DNA for the CDR3 is TGCGCCAGCAGCTTGGGCGTCAGGGAGGACACTGAAGCTTTCTTT. It encodes CASSLGVREDTEAFF.